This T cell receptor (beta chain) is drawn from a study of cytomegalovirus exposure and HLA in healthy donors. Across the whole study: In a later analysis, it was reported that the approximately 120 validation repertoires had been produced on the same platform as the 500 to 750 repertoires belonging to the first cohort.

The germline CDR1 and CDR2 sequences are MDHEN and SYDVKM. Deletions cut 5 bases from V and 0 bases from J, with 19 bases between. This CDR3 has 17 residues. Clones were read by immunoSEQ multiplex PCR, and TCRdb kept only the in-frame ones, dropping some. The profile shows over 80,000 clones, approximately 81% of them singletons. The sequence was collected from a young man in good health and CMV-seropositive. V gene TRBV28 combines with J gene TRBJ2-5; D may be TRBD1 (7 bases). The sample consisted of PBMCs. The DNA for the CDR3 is TGTGCCAGCAGTGGAGGGACAGAACCTCCGTACCAAGAGACCCAGTACTTC. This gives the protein CASSGGTEPPYQETQYF.